The 13 T cell receptor beta chains below come from one sample, sequenced in a study of blood T cell repertoires in COVID-19. TCRdb keeps only in-frame clones here, not all; method: immunoSEQ multiplex PCR. The table includes more than 300,000 clones, around 87% detected once. The specimen sequenced was PBMCs or T cells enriched from blood (not recorded which). These receptors came from a man aged 35 to 55 in a cohort exposed to, infected with or recovered from COVID-19 (not recorded which).

The chain uses TRBV6-4 and TRBJ1-1; 11 bases match TRBD1. The V gene end was trimmed by 5 bases and the J gene end by 5 bases; junction bases not matched to a gene: 4. The CDR3 covers 14 residues. CDR1 is MRHNA and CDR2 is SNTAGT in the germline V gene. CDR3 region: CASSTGQGGTEAFF. The CDR3 region has the DNA TGTGCCAGCAGTACGGGACAGGGGGGTACTGAAGCTTTCTTT.

The V call is TRBV2, the J call TRBJ2-7; 9 positions match TRBD1. This CDR3 comprises 16 residues. The ends lost 7 bases at V and 3 bases at J; junction bases unmatched: 13. Germline loops: CDR1 SNHLY, CDR2 FYNNEI. In DNA form, the CDR3 reads TGTGCCAGCACCCTACTACAGGGGGCGTTTATCTACGAGCAGTACTTC. It encodes CASTLLQGAFIYEQYF.

The chain is built from TRBV19 and TRBJ2-5; D unclear. The CDR3 loop spans 15 amino acids. The germline CDR1 and CDR2 sequences are LNHDA and SQIVND (reference sequence). The V gene lost 6 bases and the J gene lost 7 bases, with 21 bases spanning the gap. CDR3: CASSVTMVAVGTQYF. The CDR3 DNA is TGTGCCAGTAGCGTGACAATGGTGGCCGTTGGGACCCAGTACTTC.

The genes are TRBV4-2 and TRBJ1-2; D is perhaps TRBD1 (6 bases). CDR1 LGHNA and CDR2 YNFKEQ come from the germline V gene. The CDR3 extends over 14 amino acids. With 2 bases removed from V and 5 bases from J, the gap between germline ends came to 12 bases. CDR3 protein: CASSQSAGEYGYTF. The DNA for the CDR3 is TGTGCCAGCAGCCAATCCGCAGGGGAGTATGGCTACACCTTC.

Only a few counts were recorded for this clone. The V call is TRBV30, the J call TRBJ1-3; D remains ambiguous. The CDR3 has 14 residues. The V and J ends lost 4 bases and 0 bases respectively, with 10 bases between them. The V gene's germline CDR1 is GTSNPN and CDR2 SVGIG (reference sequence). The CDR3 nucleotides are TGTGCCTGGAAACCGGGAAGCTCTGGAAACACCATATATTTT. It codes for CAWKPGSSGNTIYF.

V and J are TRBV7-8 and TRBJ1-4; possibly TRBD1 for D (6 bases). Trimming left V 8 bases short and J 8 bases short, with 15 bases between. Germline V gene sequence: CDR1 SGHVS, CDR2 FQNEAQ. The CDR3 spans 13 residues. For the CDR3, the DNA is TGTGCCAGCGGAAACAGGGCTGGCGAAAAACTGTTTTTT. Translation gives CASGNRAGEKLFF.

The genes are TRBV5-1 and TRBJ2-5; TRBD2 might be the D (6 bases). The CDR3 loop spans 16 amino acids. Between the trimmed V and J ends, which lost 1 base and 1 base, there was a span of 14 bases. Per the germline V gene, CDR1 is SGHRS and CDR2 is YFSETQ. CDR3: CASSLTAGLPQETQYF. As DNA, the CDR3 is TGCGCCAGCAGCTTGACGGCCGGACTACCCCAAGAGACCCAGTACTTC.

J is TRBJ1-1 and V is TRBV28; D perhaps matches TRBD1 (6 bases). The ends were cut back, 4 bases at V and 6 bases at J, with 15 bases in the middle. The V gene's germline CDR1 is MDHEN and CDR2 SYDVKM. This CDR3 is 14 amino acids long. DNA of the CDR3: TGTGCCAGCAGTTCATCCCAGGGGTGGGCTGAAGCTTTCTTT. Translating gives CASSSSQGWAEAFF.

The rearrangement links TRBV28 to TRBJ2-1; tentatively, D is TRBD2 (5 bases). From germline, CDR1 is MDHEN and CDR2 SYDVKM. The length of the CDR3 is 11 residues. Trimming removed 4 bases from V and 14 bases from J, with 12 bases in between. Here the CDR3 reads CASSSRGLEFF. CDR3 nucleotides: TGTGCCAGCAGTTCCCGCGGACTTGAGTTCTTC.

This sequence joins TRBV9 and TRBJ2-2, with 11 positions matching TRBD2. Per the germline V gene, CDR1 is SGDLS and CDR2 is YYNGEE. This CDR3 has 16 amino acids. V was clipped by 0 bases and J by 5 bases; unmatched bases: 3. CDR3 nucleotide sequence: TGTGCCAGCAGCGTAGTAGCGGGAGGGGGTACCGGGGAGCTGTTTTTT. This sequence encodes CASSVVAGGGTGELFF.

This chain uses TRBV11-2 with TRBJ2-7, with 10 positions matching TRBD2. The germline gives CDR1 SGHAT, CDR2 FQNNGV. V lost 3 bases and J lost 0; bases outside the gene matches: 5. The CDR3 consists of 16 residues. The CDR3 bases are TGTGCCAGCAGCTTTCAATCTAGCGGGAGCTCCTACGAGCAGTACTTC. Translation gives CASSFQSSGSSYEQYF.

The gene calls are TRBV18 and TRBJ2-5; D gene ambiguous. CDR1 KGHSH and CDR2 LQKENI come from the germline V gene. This CDR3 has 13 amino acids. V was trimmed by 4 bases and J by 1 base, leaving 7 bases between them. The CDR3 reads CASSQTGQETQYF. The CDR3 coding sequence is TGTGCCAGCTCACAAACGGGCCAAGAGACCCAGTACTTC.

The chain employs TRBV7-3 and TRBJ2-2, with TRBD2 matching over 11 bases. V gave up 0 bases and J gave up 7 bases; unmatched junction bases: 4. Germline CDR1 and CDR2: SGHTA and FQGTGA. This CDR3 has 16 residues. The CDR3 is CASSLTPSGGSGELFF. In nucleotides, the CDR3 is TGTGCCAGCAGCTTAACCCCTAGCGGGGGGAGCGGGGAGCTGTTTTTT.